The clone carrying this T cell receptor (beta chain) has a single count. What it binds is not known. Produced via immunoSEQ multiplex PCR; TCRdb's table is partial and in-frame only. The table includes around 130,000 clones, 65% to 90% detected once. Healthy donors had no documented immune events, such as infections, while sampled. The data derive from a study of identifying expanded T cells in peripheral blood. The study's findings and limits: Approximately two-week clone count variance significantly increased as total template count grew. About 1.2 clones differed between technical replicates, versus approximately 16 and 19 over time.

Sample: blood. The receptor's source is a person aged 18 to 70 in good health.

The CDR3 region is CASSLKDTQYF. The CDR3 bases are TGTGCCAGCAGCTTGAAGGATACGCAGTATTTT. The V and J genes are TRBV5-6 and TRBJ2-3, with D unclear. CDR1 is SGHDT, CDR2 YYEEEE, per germline. Trimming removed 1 base at V and 6 bases at J, with 3 bases between. This CDR3 contains 11 residues.